The 17 T cell receptor beta chains in this list originate from one sample, sequenced in a study of spatial heterogeneity in lung cancer (dated by TCRdb to between 2018 and 2021). What the work shows at the level of the full study, not this receptor alone: The number of expanded intratumoral alpha and beta TCRs correlated with the tumor nonsynonymous mutation count.

The method was 5' RACE. TCRdb names NextSeq 500 as the instrument used. TCRdb applied fastp at Q25 and MiXCR to the public reads, then kept only in-frame beta chains. Each record represents a unique CDR3 protein, reported with the most common genes and DNA among its rows. The sample table records about 100,000 distinct CDR3 sequences; 4% to 4.5% of these occur just once. The ten most abundant clones make up around 21% of the sample. For these receptors, no antigen is known. What this sample's time point label stands for: sample taken at primary tumor resection. The sequences come from lung tumor tissue, collected at surgery. The source is a male donor with early-stage non-small cell lung cancer.

This clonotype has at least ten counts. The chain links TRBV27 to TRBJ2-7; TRBD2 might be the D (5 bases). Germline V CDR1 and CDR2: MNHEY, SMNVEV (reference sequence). The CDR3 spans 12 residues. Trimming left V 6 bases short and J 0 bases short, with 6 bases between. This chain's CDR3 is CASRGDSYEQYF. In nucleotides, the CDR3 is TGTGCCAGCAGGGGAGACTCCTACGAGCAGTACTTC.

In its sample, this clonotype was seen many times. The chain employs TRBV11-2 and TRBJ2-2; D unclear. The CDR3 runs 13 residues. CDR1 is SGHAT and CDR2 is FQNNGV in the germline V gene. V lost 6 bases and J 3 bases, leaving 8 bases between the germline ends. CDR3: CASRSGYTGELFF. DNA for the CDR3: TGTGCCAGCAGGAGTGGATACACCGGGGAGCTGTTTTTT.

The chain links TRBV6-1 to TRBJ1-6; perhaps TRBD1 as D (6 bases). Germline values: CDR1 MNHNS, CDR2 SASEGT. Trimming stripped 6 bases from V and 0 bases from J, with 12 bases between. The length of the CDR3 is 16 residues. The CDR3 DNA sequence: TGTGCCAGCAGGAAGGACAGAAGCTCCTATAATTCACCCCTCCACTTT. It specifies CASRKDRSSYNSPLHF.

The chain combines TRBV6-1 with TRBJ1-5, with D possibly matching TRBD1 (5 bases). V was trimmed by 6 bases and J by 6 bases, leaving 12 bases between them. This CDR3 is built from 13 residues. Germline V gene lookup returns CDR1 MNHNS and CDR2 SASEGT. CDR3 loop: CASSVGRPQPQHF. CDR3 sequence (DNA): TGTGCCAGCAGCGTGGGACGGCCTCAGCCCCAGCATTTT.

This clonotype was detected ten times or more. The J gene is TRBJ1-1, the V gene TRBV7-9; D gene unclear. The V end lost 1 base, the J end lost 1 base, and 4 bases lay between the germline ends. Germline CDR1 reads SEHNR; CDR2 reads FQNEAQ (reference sequence). CDR3 length: 13 amino acids. The CDR3 loop reads CASSLVENTEAFF. The CDR3 DNA is TGTGCCAGCAGCTTAGTCGAGAACACTGAAGCTTTCTTT.

This clonotype has a count of ten or more. J is TRBJ2-5 and V is TRBV5-5; D is ambiguous. This CDR3 is built from 12 residues. V shed 0 bases and J shed 4 bases, with 4 bases lying between them. Germline assignment: CDR1 SGHKS and CDR2 YYEKEE (reference sequence). DNA for the CDR3: TGTGCCAGCAGCTTGGATATAGAGACCCAGTACTTC. Protein product: CASSLDIETQYF.

This clonotype came up many times. The gene calls are TRBV7-9 and TRBJ2-3, with a weak D call TRBD1 (5 bases). V lost 2 bases and J lost 1, with 10 bases in between. This CDR3 spans 15 amino acids. Looked up from germline, CDR1 is SEHNR and CDR2 is FQNEAQ (reference sequence). The CDR3 nucleotides read TGTGCCAGCAGCTTACTCCTACAGGGCACAGATACGCAGTATTTT. It is translated as CASSLLLQGTDTQYF.

This clonotype was recorded many times. The J gene is TRBJ2-3, the V gene TRBV4-1, with D unclear. This CDR3 has 16 residues. Germline lookup yields CDR1 MGHRA and CDR2 YSYEKL. The ends were cut back, 5 bases at V and 2 bases at J, with 17 bases in the middle. The CDR3 is CASSTKRLEPTDTQYF. DNA for the CDR3: TGCGCCAGCAGCACCAAAAGGTTGGAACCCACAGATACGCAGTATTTT.

Comment on this clonotype: A much larger clone is a single base away; this may be a read error. DNA of the CDR3: TGTGCCAGCAGCGTCAGGGGGGAATCCTACGAGCAGTTCTTC. Translated, it gives CASSVRGESYEQFF. The V gene is TRBV25-1, the J gene TRBJ2-7, with D tentatively TRBD1 (7 bases). The J call is in doubt because the DNA end fits TRBJ2-1 better. CDR3 size: 14 residues. Germline V CDR1 and CDR2: MGHDK, SYGVNS.

The chain has TRBV28 and TRBJ2-3; 8 positions agree with TRBD2. The CDR3 has 15 amino acids. V lost 5 bases, J lost 4 bases, and 8 bases stayed unmatched. Looked up from germline, CDR1 is MDHEN and CDR2 is SYDVKM. CDR3 amino acids: CASSPASGSSDTQYF. CDR3 nucleotides: TGTGCCAGCAGTCCCGCAAGCGGGAGCTCAGATACGCAGTATTTT.

This clonotype was counted many times. This chain connects TRBV2 to TRBJ2-2, with D uncertain. The germline V gene encodes CDR1 SNHLY and CDR2 FYNNEI. The V and J ends lost 4 bases and 6 bases respectively, with 9 bases between them. The CDR3 contains 13 residues. Written as DNA, the CDR3 is TGTGCCAGCAGTGGCTCTCCCGCCGGGGAGCTGTTTTTT. This encodes CASSGSPAGELFF.

This clonotype was counted ten times or more. The chain employs TRBV15 and TRBJ2-5; D gene unclear. Trimming removed 1 base from V and 4 bases from J, with 10 bases in between. The CDR3 contains 14 residues. Germline CDR1 is LNHNV and CDR2 is YYDKDF (reference sequence). The CDR3 DNA is TGTGCCACCAGCAGAGTGGAAAACCGAGAGACCCAGTACTTC. Residues: CATSRVENRETQYF.

Ten or more counts support this clonotype. The chain recombines TRBV4-2 with TRBJ2-1; D is unclear. V lost 2 bases and J lost 4, with 12 bases in between. Germline loops: CDR1 LGHNA, CDR2 YNFKEQ. The CDR3 loop spans 15 amino acids. The CDR3 loop reads CASSQPGRTYNEQFF. CDR3 DNA sequence: TGTGCCAGCAGCCAACCCGGGCGCACGTACAATGAGCAGTTCTTC.

In its sample, this clonotype was seen many times. This chain connects TRBV5-1 to TRBJ2-2; the D gene is possibly TRBD1 (6 bases). The ends were cut back, 5 bases at V and 3 bases at J, with 11 bases in the middle. In germline, CDR1 is SGHRS, CDR2 YFSETQ. The CDR3 is made up of 14 amino acids. CDR3 region: CASRTGPYTGELFF. The DNA for the CDR3 is TGCGCCAGCAGGACAGGTCCTTACACCGGGGAGCTGTTTTTT.

This clonotype was seen ten or more times. This chain links TRBV7-6 with TRBJ2-7; no reliable D call. Germline CDR1 reads SGHVS; CDR2 reads FNYEAQ. V lost 3 bases and J 6 bases, leaving 9 bases between the germline ends. The CDR3 has 12 residues. The CDR3 loop reads CASSFSDSEQYF. CDR3 nucleotides: TGTGCCAGCAGCTTCTCGGATTCCGAGCAGTACTTC. Filled out from reference TRBV7-6 and TRBJ2-7, the complete variable domain reads GAGVSQSPRYKVTKRGQDVALRCDPISGHVSLYWYRQALGQGPEFLTYFNYEAQQDKSGLPNDRFSAERPEGSISTLTIQRTEQRDSAMYRCASSFSDSEQYFGPGTRLTVT.

This clonotype was recorded a few times. J is TRBJ2-7 and V is TRBV5-6; 7 bases fit TRBD1. Germline-derived CDR1 and CDR2 are SGHDT and YYEEEE. The J segment lost 2 bases and the V segment lost 5 bases, leaving 4 bases of the junction unmatched. The CDR3 loop spans 13 amino acids. The CDR3: CASRPGQAYEQYF. The CDR3 region has the DNA TGTGCCAGCAGACCAGGACAGGCCTACGAGCAGTACTTC.

This clonotype was observed many times. The chain employs TRBV9 and TRBJ2-2; 7 nucleotides align to TRBD2. The junction had 5 bases not matched to a gene; V was cut back by 0 bases and J by 3 bases. The CDR3 is 16 residues long. Germline V gene data show CDR1 as SGDLS and CDR2 as YYNGEE. This CDR3 is CASSVGGSPYTGELFF. The CDR3 region has the DNA TGTGCCAGCAGCGTAGGCGGGAGCCCCTACACCGGGGAGCTGTTTTTT.